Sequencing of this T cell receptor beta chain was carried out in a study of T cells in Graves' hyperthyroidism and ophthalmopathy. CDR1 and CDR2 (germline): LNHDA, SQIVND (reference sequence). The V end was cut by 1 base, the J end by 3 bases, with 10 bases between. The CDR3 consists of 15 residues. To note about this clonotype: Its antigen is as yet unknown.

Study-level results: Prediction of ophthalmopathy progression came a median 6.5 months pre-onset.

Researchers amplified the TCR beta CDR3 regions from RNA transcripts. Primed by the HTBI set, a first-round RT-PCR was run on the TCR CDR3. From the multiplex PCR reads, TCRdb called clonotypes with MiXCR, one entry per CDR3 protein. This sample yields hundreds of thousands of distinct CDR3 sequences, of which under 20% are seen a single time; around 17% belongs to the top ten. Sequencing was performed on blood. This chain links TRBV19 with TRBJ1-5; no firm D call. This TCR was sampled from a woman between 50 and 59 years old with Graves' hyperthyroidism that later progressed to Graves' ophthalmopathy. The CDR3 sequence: CASSIAGSHNQPQHF. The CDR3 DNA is TGTGCCAGTAGTATAGCTGGCAGCCACAATCAGCCCCAGCATTTT.